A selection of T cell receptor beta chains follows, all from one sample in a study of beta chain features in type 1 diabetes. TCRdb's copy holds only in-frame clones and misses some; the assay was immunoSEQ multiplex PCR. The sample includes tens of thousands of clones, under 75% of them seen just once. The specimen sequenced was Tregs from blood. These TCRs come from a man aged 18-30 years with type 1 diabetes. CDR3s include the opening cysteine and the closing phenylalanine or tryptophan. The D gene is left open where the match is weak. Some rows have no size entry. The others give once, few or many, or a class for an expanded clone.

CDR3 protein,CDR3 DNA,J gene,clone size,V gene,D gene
CASSSRPSGGSRNSPLHF,TGTGCCAGCAGCTCACGCCCATCAGGGGGCTCCCGGAATTCACCCCTCCACTTT,TRBJ1-6,.,TRBV7-9,TRBD1
CSARSLETQYF,TGCAGTGCTAGATCACTAGAGACCCAGTACTTC,TRBJ2-5,.,TRBV20-1,.
CASSPPSSYEQYF,TGTGCCAGCTCACCACCATCCAGCTACGAGCAGTACTTC,TRBJ2-7,.,TRBV18,.
CASSLAGAYNEQFF,TGTGCCAGCAGCTTAGCGGGGGCCTACAATGAGCAGTTCTTC,TRBJ2-1,.,TRBV6-6,TRBD2
CASSRELGGSQETQYF,TGTGCCAGCAGCCGAGAATTGGGAGGATCCCAAGAGACCCAGTACTTC,TRBJ2-5,.,TRBV4-2,.
CASSLAPWENYGYTF,TGTGCCAGCAGCTTAGCTCCATGGGAGAACTATGGCTACACCTTC,TRBJ1-2,.,TRBV7-2,.
CASSLARWGRYGELFF,TGTGCCAGCAGCTTAGCGCGCTGGGGGCGGTACGGGGAGCTGTTTTTT,TRBJ2-2,few,TRBV7-2,.
CASSEYGVNYGYTF,TGCGCCAGCAGTGAGTATGGAGTCAACTATGGCTACACCTTC,TRBJ1-2,.,TRBV10-1,.
CASSVAAGQETQYF,TGTGCCAGCAGCGTAGCGGCGGGGCAAGAGACCCAGTACTTC,TRBJ2-5,.,TRBV9,.
CASSVRRAQKFF,TGTGCCAGCAGTGTACGGAGGGCTCAAAAATTCTTC,TRBJ2-1,.,TRBV2,.
CSADRGSGTEAFF,TGCAGCGCCGACAGGGGGAGCGGCACTGAAGCTTTCTTT,TRBJ1-1,.,TRBV29-1,TRBD1
CASSLQGVQETQYF,TGCGCCAGCAGCTTACAGGGGGTCCAGGAGACCCAGTACTTC,TRBJ2-5,.,TRBV5-1,TRBD1
CASSWAGYYNEQFF,TGTGCCAGCAGTTGGGCAGGGTACTACAATGAGCAGTTCTTC,TRBJ2-1,.,TRBV6-6,.
CASSIGRAGELFF,TGTGCCAGTAGTATCGGCAGGGCCGGGGAGCTGTTTTTT,TRBJ2-2,.,TRBV19,.
CASSLALLAGAETQYF,TGTGCCAGCAGCTTAGCGCTCCTAGCGGGAGCGGAGACCCAGTACTTC,TRBJ2-5,.,TRBV7-2,TRBD2
CASSHEGGTNEKLFF,TGCGCCAGCAGCCATGAAGGGGGAACTAATGAAAAACTGTTTTTT,TRBJ1-4,once,TRBV4-3,.
CATWRTGDPYNEQFF,TGTGCCACCTGGAGGACAGGGGACCCCTACAATGAGCAGTTCTTC,TRBJ2-1,.,TRBV15,TRBD1
CASSPRLAGSTGPYEQYF,TGTGCCAGCAGCCCCAGACTAGCGGGGTCCACAGGGCCCTACGAGCAGTACTTC,TRBJ2-7,.,TRBV5-4,TRBD2
CASSYRTVFQETQYF,TGTGCCAGCAGTTACCGGACAGTTTTCCAAGAGACCCAGTACTTC,TRBJ2-5,few,TRBV6-6,.
CASRQTSGGFTDTQYF,TGTGCCAGCAGACAAACTAGCGGAGGTTTCACAGATACGCAGTATTTT,TRBJ2-3,large,TRBV7-2,TRBD2
CATSRGMQGTQYF,TGTGCCACCAGCAGAGGGATGCAGGGGACCCAGTACTTC,TRBJ2-5,.,TRBV15,.
CASSGGGRRDGYTF,TGTGCCAGCAGTGGGGGGGGGCGCCGGGATGGCTACACCTTC,TRBJ1-2,.,TRBV27,.
CASSLDPGSQLQYF,TGTGCCAGCAGCTTAGATCCAGGATCACAGCTGCAGTACTTC,TRBJ2-7,.,TRBV7-8,.